This T cell receptor (beta chain) was sequenced during a study of vaccination and CD4 T cells after COVID-19. This clonotype was counted only a few times. Antigen unknown. Treatment here: approximately 9-day PBMC culture with coronavirus spike peptide pools or control peptides (ViraFEST assay). T cells were expanded with peptide pools, and expanded clonotypes were identified by TCR sequencing. The V gene's germline CDR1 is SEHNR and CDR2 FQNEAQ (reference sequence). CDR3 length equals 14 residues. The V end lost 3 bases, the J end lost 7 bases, and 16 bases lay between the germline ends. With the Oncomine TCR Beta short-read assay, DNA from cultured CD4+ T cells was sequenced. TCRdb re-analysed the PCR reads in MiXCR, keeping a single row per CDR3 protein. Seen here are about 11,000 distinct CDR3 sequences, 45% to 60% observed once, and the top ten hold around 22%.

The sequenced material came from CD4+ T cells from blood, cultured in vitro. The sequence came from a human donor who had recovered from COVID-19. The gene calls are TRBV7-9 and TRBJ2-7; a weak D match, TRBD1 (6 bases). DNA for the CDR3: TGTGCCAGCAGCTTTTCGGGACACCTTACTGAGCAGTACTTC. It encodes CASSFSGHLTEQYF. Variable domain in full (rest from reference TRBV7-9 and TRBJ2-7): DTGVSQNPRHKITKRGQNVTFRCDPISEHNRLYWYRQTLGQGPEFLTYFQNEAQLEKSRLLSDRFSAERPKGSFSTLEIQRTEQGDSAMYLCASSFSGHLTEQYFGPGTRLTVT.